This TCR beta chain was obtained from a study of OX40 agonist ivuxolimab in advanced cancers. Study as a whole: Each patient was given ivuxolimab into a vein every 2 weeks, at 0.01 to 10 mg/kg. With a range of about 20 to 79, age averaged approximately 60 years, and around 80% were male.

Exclusion applied to patients with autoimmune disease history or systemic immunosuppression. The protocol was immunoSEQ multiplex PCR, while the TCRdb copy is restricted to in-frame clones and leaves out a portion. Seen here are 55,000 to 75,000 clones, around 85% observed once, and the top ten hold around 1%. Germline V gives CDR1 SGHRS, CDR2 YFSETQ. CDR3 size: 16 residues. Trimming at V came to 2 bases and at J to 4 bases, leaving 8 bases not matched to a gene. Study conclusions and caveats: At 0.1 to 3.0 mg/kg, CD4+ and CD8+ blood T cells expanded clonally by week 6.

Concerning this clone: Its specificity is unknown.

The chain links TRBV5-1 to TRBJ1-4; 7 bases map to TRBD1. The sample here was CD4+ or CD8+ T cells sorted from blood, taken in a trial of the OX40 agonist ivuxolimab. The sequence was obtained from an adult with an advanced solid tumor such as melanoma, head and neck, liver or kidney cancer. Written as DNA, the CDR3 is TGCGCCAGCAGCTTAAATGAACAGGGGCTTAATGAAAAACTGTTTTTT. As protein: CASSLNEQGLNEKLFF.